The rows below give T cell receptor beta chains drawn from one sample of a study of blood T cells in healthy people across ages. TCRdb fed the 5' RACE reads into MiXCR, producing one record per CDR3 protein. Counted here are about 780,000 distinct CDR3 sequences, roughly 46% occurring once; the ten biggest clones make up 15% to 20%. The source material was blood. These receptors all stem from a man at least 80 years old in good health. The CDR3 runs from the conserved cysteine through the conserved F or W. The D gene is left open where the match is weak. Where a row states a size, it is once, few, many or the class of an expanded clone; other rows omit it.

d_call clone_size j_call v_call cdr3_aa cdr3_nt
. few TRBJ2-6 TRBV27 CASSLYAGALGSGANVLTF TGTGCCAGCAGTTTATACGCAGGGGCGCTCGGCTCTGGGGCCAACGTCCTGACTTTC
. . TRBJ1-1 TRBV20-1 CSANQRGATIFF TGCAGTGCTAACCAAAGGGGCGCAACCATATTCTTT
. . TRBJ2-3 TRBV7-2 CASSSVVDPTDTQYF TGTGCCAGCAGCTCCGTGGTGGATCCCACAGATACGCAGTATTTT
. few TRBJ1-2 TRBV11-3 CASSSRDVYGYTF TGTGCCAGCAGCTCCCGGGACGTCTATGGCTACACCTTC
. many TRBJ2-5 TRBV25-1 CASSEPGRQETQYF TGTGCCAGCAGTGAACCGGGTCGCCAAGAGACCCAGTACTTC
. . TRBJ1-2 TRBV12-3/TRBV12-4 CASSGAGAHYGYTF TGTGCCAGCAGTGGGGCAGGGGCCCACTATGGCTACACCTTC
. . TRBJ2-2 TRBV20-1 CSARDARRAQNTGELFF TGCAGTGCTAGAGATGCGAGGAGGGCCCAGAACACCGGGGAGCTGTTTTTT
. . TRBJ2-1 TRBV20-1 CSTRRTVMLNEQFF TGCAGTACTAGACGAACAGTGATGTTAAATGAGCAGTTCTTC
. . TRBJ2-3 TRBV4-3 CASSQDLYTDTQYF TGCGCCAGCAGCCAAGATCTGTACACAGATACGCAGTATTTT
. . TRBJ1-1 TRBV6-5 CASSLNSRGTEAFF TGTGCCAGCAGCCTAAACTCTCGGGGCACTGAAGCTTTCTTT
. . TRBJ1-2 TRBV20-1 CSARGRGSLGYGYTF TGCAGTGCTAGAGGGAGGGGGAGTCTCGGCTATGGCTACACCTTC
. . TRBJ2-5 TRBV15 CATSRPGYQETQYF TGTGCCACCAGCAGACCCGGGTACCAAGAGACCCAGTACTTC
TRBD1 . TRBJ2-1 TRBV7-2 CASRQTGYNEQFF TGTGCCAGCAGGCAGACAGGGTACAATGAGCAGTTCTTC
TRBD1 few TRBJ2-1 TRBV12-3/TRBV12-4 CASSFSPRDRGRGEQFF TGTGCCAGCAGTTTTTCCCCTCGGGACAGGGGGCGGGGGGAGCAGTTCTTC
. . TRBJ1-2 TRBV12-3/TRBV12-4 CASTFSAGRNYGYTF TGTGCCAGCACCTTTAGCGCAGGTCGTAACTATGGCTACACCTTC
. few TRBJ2-5 TRBV7-8 CASSLSRGTQYF TGTGCCAGCAGCTTAAGCCGTGGGACCCAGTACTTC
. few TRBJ2-3 TRBV5-1 CASREISTDTQYF TGCGCCAGCAGAGAAATTAGCACAGATACGCAGTATTTT
. few TRBJ1-2 TRBV12-3/TRBV12-4 CASSSGGLYGYTF TGTGCCAGCAGTTCAGGAGGTCTCTATGGCTACACCTTC
TRBD1 . TRBJ2-3 TRBV29-1 CSVPTRGLGTDTQYF TGCAGCGTTCCCACTAGGGGGCTCGGCACAGATACGCAGTATTTT
. . TRBJ1-1 TRBV30 CAWSIGEPNTEAFF TGTGCCTGGAGTATAGGGGAGCCGAACACTGAAGCTTTCTTT
. . TRBJ2-1 TRBV29-1 CSVRLGGNEQFF TGCAGCGTTAGACTCGGCGGCAATGAGCAGTTCTTC
TRBD1 few TRBJ1-4 TRBV15 CATSKNRGQGPDEKLFF TGTGCCACCAGCAAAAATCGGGGACAGGGCCCGGATGAAAAACTGTTTTTT